The rows below give T cell receptor beta chains drawn from one sample of a study of blood T cell repertoires in COVID-19. TCRdb's copy holds only in-frame clones and misses some; the assay was immunoSEQ multiplex PCR. The data contain 220,000 or so clones, about 80% of them singletons. Sequences were obtained from peripheral blood. The receptors were sampled from an elderly woman with acute or convalescent COVID-19. Both conserved end residues are part of each CDR3. D genes are given only for firm matches. Size values are once, few and many counts, or a class for expanded clones, and some rows have none.

D gene,V gene,clone size,J gene,CDR3 DNA,CDR3 protein
TRBD1,TRBV12-5,NA,TRBJ2-3,TGTGCTAGTGGTTCCGGGACAGGGTACTCTAAGGCAGATACGCAGTATTTT,CASGSGTGYSKADTQYF
TRBD1,TRBV28,NA,TRBJ2-7,TGTGCCAGCACCCGGAGGGACAGGGTAAACGAGCAGTACTTC,CASTRRDRVNEQYF
TRBD1,TRBV6-2/TRBV6-3,NA,TRBJ1-5,TGTGCCAGCAGTTACGTGGGACAGGTGAGCTCCCGGCAGCCCCAGCATTTT,CASSYVGQVSSRQPQHF
TRBD1,TRBV7-9,once,TRBJ1-1,TGTGCCAGCAGCTCCGGACAGGAGAACACTGAAGCTTTCTTT,CASSSGQENTEAFF
NA,TRBV6-5,NA,TRBJ1-1,TGTGCCAGCAGTTACTCGGACCAGCGGGACACTGAAGCTTTCTTT,CASSYSDQRDTEAFF
TRBD2,TRBV5-1,NA,TRBJ2-4,TGCGCCAGCAGCCCGGGGGGAGGGGCCAAAAACATTCAGTACTTC,CASSPGGGAKNIQYF
TRBD1,TRBV4-1,NA,TRBJ2-3,TGCGCCAGCAGCCCGAGGGAACTAGGGGACAGGGGCACAGATACGCAGTATTTT,CASSPRELGDRGTDTQYF
NA,TRBV20-1,NA,TRBJ2-1,TGCAGTGCTAGGGGCGACAGAGAGCAGTTCTTC,CSARGDREQFF
NA,TRBV6-6,NA,TRBJ2-3,TGTGCCAGCACGGGCGGGGGCACCACAGATACGCAGTATTTT,CASTGGGTTDTQYF
NA,TRBV3-1/TRBV3-2,NA,TRBJ1-1,TGTGCCAGCAGCCTTAGGGACACCCTTGAAGCTTTCTTT,CASSLRDTLEAFF
TRBD2,TRBV4-1,NA,TRBJ2-2,TGCGCCAGCAGCCGGAGAAGCGGGGGGGCCGCCGGGGAGCTGTTTTTT,CASSRRSGGAAGELFF
TRBD1,TRBV4-2,NA,TRBJ1-4,TGTGCCAGCAGCCAAGAAAGAGGGACAGGGTTGGAAAAACTGTTTTTT,CASSQERGTGLEKLFF
NA,TRBV3-1/TRBV3-2,NA,TRBJ1-2,TGTGCCAGCAGCCAAGACCCCGACAGGCCGGGCGGCTACACCTTC,CASSQDPDRPGGYTF
NA,TRBV7-3,NA,TRBJ1-1,TGTGCCAGCAGCTTAAATCCCGAGGTTGGCACTGAAGCTTTCTTT,CASSLNPEVGTEAFF
NA,TRBV5-1,NA,TRBJ1-4,TGCGCCAGCAGCCCCACCCAGGGGACAACTAATGAAAAACTGTTTTTT,CASSPTQGTTNEKLFF
NA,TRBV5-6,NA,TRBJ1-6,TGTGCCAGCAGCTTGGGCAGGGCTAATTCACCCCTCCACTTT,CASSLGRANSPLHF
TRBD2,TRBV5-1,NA,TRBJ2-1,TGCGCCAGCAGCTTGGAGGTTCGGGCGGGAGACAATGAGCAGTTCTTC,CASSLEVRAGDNEQFF
NA,TRBV6-5,once,TRBJ2-3,TGTGCCAGCAGGGTCAGGATTATAAACACAGATACGCAGTATTTT,CASRVRIINTDTQYF
TRBD1,TRBV30,NA,TRBJ2-1,TGTGCCTGGAGTAAATTGGTAGGGGGCGAGCAGTTCTTC,CAWSKLVGGEQFF
TRBD1,TRBV7-9,NA,TRBJ1-2,TGTGCCAGCAGCCGGGGACAGGGTTATGGCTACACCTTC,CASSRGQGYGYTF
NA,TRBV6-2/TRBV6-3,NA,TRBJ1-1,TGTGCCAGCAGTTCATCCGCGGAAGCTTTCTTT,CASSSSAEAFF
TRBD1,TRBV6-5,NA,TRBJ1-4,TGTGCCAGCAGACCGACAGGGACGAATGAAAAACTGTTTTTT,CASRPTGTNEKLFF
NA,TRBV19,NA,TRBJ1-5,TGTGCCAGTAGTGCCCCCAGGGAAATACGCAATCAGCCCCAGCATTTT,CASSAPREIRNQPQHF
TRBD1,TRBV24-1,NA,TRBJ2-2,TGTGCCACCAGTGATGAGGGACAGGGGCCGGCTGGGGAGCTGTTTTTT,CATSDEGQGPAGELFF
NA,TRBV5-4,NA,TRBJ2-1,TGTGCCAGCAGCAGGGGGACTACCCACAATGAGCAGTTCTTC,CASSRGTTHNEQFF